One sample yielded the 29 T cell receptor beta chains listed below, sequenced in a study of blood T cell repertoires in COVID-19 (dated by TCRdb to 2018 to 2021). Libraries were prepared through the immunoSEQ multiplex PCR assay. The clones in this table, taken by TCRdb from immuneACCESS, are in-frame only. Not every clone is retained; where verified, under half of the shortfall comes from an unresolved V gene, and the cause of the rest is unknown. The sample has some 700,000 clones on record, approximately 90% of them singletons. About 0.24% of the sample is taken by the ten largest. Sequencing used peripheral blood. The receptors were gathered from a young woman with acute or convalescent COVID-19.

The rearrangement uses TRBV5-4 and TRBJ2-7; D may be TRBD2 (6 bases). With 0 bases removed from V and 4 bases from J, the gap between germline ends came to 14 bases. The germline CDR1 and CDR2 sequences are SGHNT and YYREEE (reference sequence). The CDR3 runs to 15 residues. The CDR3, as DNA: TGTGCCAGCAGCTTGGCCGAAAGGGGAGGATACGAGCAGTACTTC. Protein sequence: CASSLAERGGYEQYF.

The chain has TRBV4-1 and TRBJ1-1; no clear D. This CDR3 comprises 13 residues. V was clipped by 3 bases and J by 6 bases, with 11 bases between them. Per germline, CDR1 MGHRA and CDR2 YSYEKL. The CDR3 region is CASSHGGKPEAFF. The CDR3 region has the DNA TGCGCCAGCAGCCATGGCGGGAAGCCTGAAGCTTTCTTT.

The chain is built from TRBV21-1 and TRBJ1-6. TRBV21-1 has pseudogene status. The CDR3 covers 17 residues. The CDR3 region is CASSKAPGSSYNSPLHF. The CDR3 DNA reads TGTGCCAGCAGCAAAGCGCCGGGGAGCTCCTATAATTCACCCCTCCACTTT.

This chain connects TRBV29-1 to TRBJ2-2, with 9 nucleotides matching TRBD1. The V segment lost 6 bases and the J segment 6 bases; nucleotides outside the gene matches: 8. Germline values: CDR1 SQVTM, CDR2 ANQGSEA. The CDR3 is 14 amino acids. This CDR3 reads CSVTGTGRSGELFF. For the CDR3, the DNA is TGCAGCGTGACCGGGACAGGGAGGTCCGGGGAGCTGTTTTTT.

The chain links TRBV19 to TRBJ1-1; D might be TRBD1 (5 bases). Germline CDR1 reads LNHDA; CDR2 reads SQIVND (reference sequence). V dropped 7 bases and J dropped 1 base, with 16 bases sitting between them. The CDR3 spans 15 residues. CDR3 DNA: TGTGCCAGTATCTCCTATGGGAGGGGGAACACTGAAGCTTTCTTT. This codes for CASISYGRGNTEAFF.

This clone was picked up one time. The chain employs TRBV6-5 and TRBJ2-7; TRBD1 matches at 10 bases. The CDR3 extends over 15 amino acids. Per germline, CDR1 MNHEY and CDR2 SVGAGI. The V gene end was trimmed by 7 bases and the J gene end by 4 bases; junction bases not matched to a gene: 10. CDR3 coding DNA: TGTGCCAGCATTATCCTGACAGGGGGCAGTTACGAGCAGTACTTC. Translating gives CASIILTGGSYEQYF.

The chain has TRBV30 and TRBJ2-7; the D gene is possibly TRBD1 (5 bases). CDR3 length equals 13 residues. V was shortened by 3 bases and J by 2 bases, with 11 bases between the two germline ends. Germline CDR1 GTSNPN, CDR2 SVGIG (reference sequence). In DNA, the CDR3 is TGTGCCTGGAGAGGGGCATCACCCTACGAGCAGTACTTC. Amino acid sequence: CAWRGASPYEQYF.

The gene calls are TRBV30 and TRBJ2-2, with D perhaps TRBD1 (6 bases). The ends were cut back, 2 bases at V and 7 bases at J, with 8 bases in the middle. Germline V lookup: CDR1 GTSNPN, CDR2 SVGIG (reference sequence). The length of the CDR3 is 12 residues. The CDR3 coding sequence is TGTGCCTGGAGTTGGGGGCTCGGGGAGCTGTTTTTT. As protein: CAWSWGLGELFF.

CDR3 sequence: CASSPYTGNTEAFF. The CDR3 bases are TGTGCCAGCAGCCCATACACAGGGAACACTGAAGCTTTCTTT. The genes are TRBV7-2 and TRBJ1-1; weak D call: TRBD1 (5 bases). The germline V gene has CDR1 SGHTA and CDR2 FQGNSA. V shed 5 bases and J shed 1 base, with 11 bases lying between them. This CDR3 comprises 14 residues.

The chain combines TRBV12-3 or TRBV12-4 with TRBJ1-2; no clear D. V was shortened by 6 bases and J by 8 bases, with 16 bases between the two germline ends. CDR3 length equals 13 residues. Here the CDR3 reads CASSSRRREGYTF. DNA for the CDR3: TGTGCCAGCAGCTCGCGGCGCCGCGAAGGCTACACCTTC.

The gene calls are TRBV7-2 and TRBJ2-7; 7 bases map to TRBD1. The CDR3 totals 16 residues. CDR1 SGHTA and CDR2 FQGNSA come from the germline V gene. The V gene end was trimmed by 5 bases and the J gene end by 1 base; junction bases not matched to a gene: 11. For the CDR3, the DNA is TGTGCCAGCAGCCCAATCGCAGGGGGTGGGTCCTACGAGCAGTACTTC. Protein sequence: CASSPIAGGGSYEQYF.

V is TRBV24-1 and J is TRBJ2-6; no clear D. The V end lost 2 bases, the J end lost 0 bases, and 7 bases lay between the germline ends. This CDR3 region has 16 residues. The germline V gene encodes CDR1 KGHDR and CDR2 SFDVKD. The CDR3, as DNA: TGTGCCACCAGTGATTCCAGGCTCTCTGGGGCCAACGTCCTGACTTTC. It translates to CATSDSRLSGANVLTF.

In DNA form, the CDR3 reads TGTGCCAGCAGCTTGGATGCTAGGATATATGGCTACACCTTC. Its translation is CASSLDARIYGYTF. The chain carries TRBV5-5 and TRBJ1-2, with unresolved D. V was cut by 0 bases and J by 5 bases, with 11 bases left in between. The germline V gene encodes CDR1 SGHKS and CDR2 YYEKEE (reference sequence). The length of the CDR3 is 14 residues.

As DNA, the CDR3 is TGTGCCAGCAGCTCCGGAAACAGGGTTAAAGCTTTCTTT. Protein sequence: CASSSGNRVKAFF. The chain links TRBV7-9 to TRBJ1-1; D perhaps matches TRBD1 (6 bases). Germline-derived CDR1 and CDR2 are SEHNR and FQNEAQ (reference sequence). This CDR3 spans 13 amino acids. The ends were cut back, 4 bases at V and 9 bases at J, with 15 bases in the middle.

The genes are TRBV29-1 and TRBJ1-1; D is uncertain. This CDR3 has 13 residues. The V gene lost 7 bases and the J gene lost 2 bases, with 14 bases spanning the gap. Germline loops: CDR1 SQVTM, CDR2 ANQGSEA. CDR3 in amino acids: CSGGGGVNTEAFF. The CDR3 DNA follows: TGCAGCGGTGGCGGCGGGGTCAACACTGAAGCTTTCTTT.

The chain employs TRBV5-1 and TRBJ1-2, with 9 nucleotides matching TRBD1. This CDR3 has 14 amino acids. With V trimmed by 4 bases and J by 3 bases, 4 bases remained unmatched. Germline values: CDR1 SGHRS, CDR2 YFSETQ. For the CDR3, the DNA is TGCGCCAGCAGCCAACAGGGGGCGGACTATGGCTACACCTTC. Residues: CASSQQGADYGYTF.

The V call is TRBV4-3, the J call TRBJ1-2; the D is unclear. CDR1 LGHNA and CDR2 YSLEER come from the germline V gene. The V and J ends lost 2 bases and 2 bases respectively, with 24 bases between them. This CDR3 comprises 19 residues. DNA for the CDR3: TGCGCCAGCAGCCAAAGCTTTGTAAGCTCACCCACCCTCAACTATGGCTACACCTTC. As protein: CASSQSFVSSPTLNYGYTF.

This clone appeared once. V gene TRBV6-1 combines with J gene TRBJ1-5, with a possible D match to TRBD1 (6 bases). The CDR3 contains 15 residues. V lost 3 bases to trimming and J lost 4 bases, with 13 bases between them. CDR1 and CDR2 from the germline V gene are MNHNS and SASEGT. CDR3 loop: CASSERWGLNQPQHF. The CDR3 nucleotides read TGTGCCAGCAGTGAGCGGTGGGGGCTGAATCAGCCCCAGCATTTT.

The CDR3 DNA reads TGCGCCAGCAGCGGCTCCCATGGCCCAGATACGCAGTATTTT. This translates into CASSGSHGPDTQYF. The chain is built from TRBV5-1 and TRBJ2-3; D ambiguous. The CDR3 is made up of 14 amino acids. V shed 4 bases and J shed 4 bases, with 13 bases lying between them. Germline CDR1 SGHRS, CDR2 YFSETQ.

This chain links TRBV30 with TRBJ1-2; 9 nucleotides align to TRBD1. CDR3 length: 13 amino acids. Germline loops: CDR1 GTSNPN, CDR2 SVGIG (reference sequence). V shed 5 bases, J shed 4 bases, and the junction held 5 bases outside the gene matches. The CDR3 reads CAWAGQGTYGYTF. In nucleotides, the CDR3 is TGTGCCTGGGCAGGACAGGGGACCTATGGCTACACCTTC.

The chain has TRBV3-1 (or the pseudogene TRBV3-2) and TRBJ2-5, with unresolved D. The CDR3 has 12 residues. Germline CDR1 reads LGHDT; CDR2 reads YNNKEL (reference sequence). The V end was cut by 4 bases, the J end by 2 bases, with 5 bases between. For the CDR3, the DNA is TGTGCCAGCAGCCCGAGGCAAGAGACCCAGTACTTC. Residues: CASSPRQETQYF.

V gene TRBV2 combines with J gene TRBJ2-2; weak D call: TRBD2 (5 bases). Germline lookup yields CDR1 SNHLY and CDR2 FYNNEI. The CDR3 has 13 residues. V was shortened by 7 bases and J by 6 bases, with 12 bases between the two germline ends. The DNA for the CDR3 is TGTGCCAGCATGGCGGAGGACGCCGGGGAGCTGTTTTTT. The encoded protein is CASMAEDAGELFF.

This rearrangement joins TRBV15 to TRBJ2-7, with D perhaps TRBD1 (6 bases). V lost 0 bases and J lost 2, with 20 bases in between. Per the germline V gene, CDR1 is LNHNV and CDR2 is YYDKDF (reference sequence). The CDR3 loop spans 18 amino acids. CDR3 DNA: TGTGCCACCAGCAGAGACTCAGGGGTGGTCCCGAGCGCCTACGAGCAGTACTTC. Residues: CATSRDSGVVPSAYEQYF. The full variable domain, its missing parts supplied by reference TRBV15 and TRBJ2-7, is DAMVIQNPRYQVTQFGKPVTLSCSQTLNHNVMYWYQQKSSQAPKLLFHYYDKDFNNEADTPDNFQSRRPNTSFCFLDIRSPGLGDTAMYLCATSRDSGVVPSAYEQYFGPGTRLTVT.

The chain carries TRBV6-6 and TRBJ2-2; D possibly corresponds to TRBD1 (5 bases). Trimming pared 8 bases from V and 0 bases from J, leaving 10 bases between. CDR3 size: 14 residues. CDR1 and CDR2 (germline): MNHNY, SVGAGI (reference sequence). The CDR3 loop reads CASWTLANTGELFF. CDR3 coding DNA: TGTGCCAGCTGGACACTCGCGAACACCGGGGAGCTGTTTTTT.

This clone was seen just once. The chain recombines TRBV27 with TRBJ2-5; possible D gene TRBD1, 5 bases. Germline-derived CDR1 and CDR2 are MNHEY and SMNVEV (reference sequence). The CDR3 has 13 residues. The ends were cut back, 1 base at V and 4 bases at J, with 7 bases in the middle. CDR3 amino acids: CASSLFRAETQYF. The CDR3 DNA follows: TGTGCCAGCAGTTTATTCAGGGCAGAGACCCAGTACTTC.

The chain employs TRBV24-1 and TRBJ1-5; TRBD1 aligns across 9 bases. The germline gives CDR1 KGHDR, CDR2 SFDVKD. The CDR3 loop spans 16 amino acids. J lost 3 bases, V lost 4 bases, and 6 bases had no gene match. CDR3 protein: CATSEPGQGPNQPQHF. In nucleotides, the CDR3 is TGTGCCACCAGTGAACCGGGACAGGGCCCCAATCAGCCCCAGCATTTT.

This chain connects TRBV6-5 to TRBJ1-2, with TRBD1 as a possible D gene (5 bases). This CDR3 is 11 amino acids long. CDR1 and CDR2 from the germline V gene are MNHEY and SVGAGI. Between the trimmed V and J ends, which lost 9 bases and 6 bases, there was a span of 11 bases. Here the CDR3 DNA reads TGTGCCAGTTTTGGAGGGGATGGCTACACCTTC. As protein: CASFGGDGYTF.

The chain recombines TRBV9 with TRBJ1-3; D is undetermined. Trimming shortened V by 0 bases and J by 4 bases, and 5 bases separated the two germline ends. Per germline, CDR1 SGDLS and CDR2 YYNGEE. The CDR3 covers 13 residues. CDR3 region: CASSVDEGNTIYF. The CDR3, as DNA: TGTGCCAGCAGCGTAGATGAGGGAAACACCATATATTTT. Full variable domain (missing parts from reference TRBV9 and TRBJ1-3): DSGVTQTPKHLITATGQRVTLRCSPRSGDLSVYWYQQSLDQGLQFLIQYYNGEERAKGNILERFSAQQFPDLHSELNLSSLELGDSALYFCASSVDEGNTIYFGEGSWLTVV.

This chain uses TRBV7-2 with TRBJ1-3, with TRBD1 matching 9 bases. CDR1 is SGHTA and CDR2 is FQGNSA in the germline V gene. This CDR3 is 17 amino acids long. V was clipped by 2 bases and J by 4 bases; unmatched bases: 9. CDR3 DNA: TGTGCCAGCAGCTTAAAGACAGGGGGGGATCTAGGAAACACCATATATTTT. Translated, it gives CASSLKTGGDLGNTIYF.